The TCR beta chain under discussion was sequenced for a study of identical twins (dated by TCRdb to about 2016). Notes on the research overall: TCR alpha and beta repertoires from monozygotic twins, unrelated adults of various ages and cord blood were deep-sequenced to test whether fetal clonotypes persist. Replicate twin experiments were performed at different times using different library preparation protocols to rule out contamination. Study-wide findings and limitations: Compared with coincidental sharing between unrelated individuals, out-of-frame TCR alpha sequences shared between twins showed an excess of sequences with low generation probability. Because the same donors could not be followed over many years, the conclusions relied on cross-sectional statistical analysis. Abundant cord blood beta clonotypes carried fewer insertions; young adult naive repertoires showed a weaker similar trend, while memory repertoires showed none. Excess twin sharing in beta out-of-frame sequences was weaker because fewer shared sequences lowered the signal-to-noise ratio. Out-of-frame TCR alpha sharing in monozygotic twins was systematically underestimated by recombination models, whereas sharing between unrelated individuals was in agreement with the recombination models. Zero-insertion analyses could be partly confounded by invariant T cells such as MAIT and iNKT, though diverse VJ usage argued against such confounding for most clonotypes.

The CDR3 measures 15 amino acids from cysteine to phenylalanine. Only CDR3 DNA remains: 45 bases, in frame from the first base. The germline V gene (reference sequence) provides CDR1 DFQATT and CDR2 SNEGSKA. V is trimmed back by 5 bases and J by 3 bases, and the junction contains 5 bases that no gene match accounts for. The sample holds a few counts of this clonotype. Its specific antigen is unknown. Per-base quality was not reported, and no clone a single base away is much larger than it. Only healthy Caucasian donors were included. Miltenyi CD45RO+ enrichment and human naive T-cell isolation kits were used to isolate memory (CD45RO+) and naive T cells from PBMC. Library preparation used 5' RACE. Instrument used: Illumina HiSeq 2000. A universal primer binding site was introduced by template switching, and a unique molecular identifier was present in the final cDNA, enabling accurate counting of TCR cDNA molecules. Specific primers in the conserved constant-segment region were used to synthesize first-strand cDNA for the TCR alpha and beta chains. Each cDNA library was double barcoded, with a SMART-Mk sample barcode plus Illumina barcodes, to control for contamination. Two successive PCR steps introduced TruSeq adapter sequences along with Illumina sample barcodes. TCR alpha and beta cDNA libraries were sequenced on the Illumina HiSeq platform with custom primers. The original methods were these. MiGEC processed the raw reads to extract unique molecular identifiers, while MiXCR was used to determine the CDR3 positions. Recombination models were inferred per individual with the repgenHMM and IGoR tools using an EM algorithm. The analysis of shared clonotypes was done with the tcR package in R, with sharing normalized by the product of cloneset sizes. To study raw recombination free of thymic and clonal selection effects, out-of-frame nonproductive sequences were analyzed. Starting from the raw public reads, TCRdb applied fastp trimming at Q25, assembled clones with MiXCR and retained in-frame beta chains. Identical CDR3 proteins give one entry, which carries the most common genes and DNA. The authors' filters were not applied to this entry. For this sample the table gives fewer than 250,000 distinct CDR3 sequences, of which less than 10% were detected only once. The ten largest clones capture just over 5% of the sample.

The sample was memory (CD45RO+) T cells sorted from blood. The meaning of the sample's cell subset or site label: CD45RO+ enriched T cells. The sequence links TRBV20-1 to TRBJ2-2; 11 of the junction bases match TRBD2. This receptor was obtained from a young woman in good health. At the DNA level, the sequence is TGCAGTGCTCTTAGCGGGGGGGCCGACACCGGGGAGCTGTTTTTT. Its product reads: CSALSGGADTGELFF.